This T cell receptor beta chain is drawn from a study of OX40 agonist ivuxolimab in advanced cancers. Study as a whole: With ivuxolimab, an agonistic anti-OX40 (CD134) antibody, patients were treated. Study conclusions and caveats: Low normalized T-cell clonal expansion also characterized some of the nonresponders. The study found that CD8+ T cells averaged more expanded clones than CD4+.

Germline CDR1 reads SNHLY; CDR2 reads FYNNEI. CDR3 length: 16 residues. The V end lost 0 bases, the J end lost 2 bases, and 13 bases lay between the germline ends. TCRdb keeps only in-frame clones here, not all; method: immunoSEQ multiplex PCR. The sample includes 50,000 to 85,000 clones, less than 90% of them seen just once. A remark on this clone: As yet, its antigen is unknown.

The V call is TRBV2, the J call TRBJ2-5; D possibly corresponds to TRBD2 (6 bases). The sample in question was CD4+ or CD8+ T cells sorted from blood, obtained in a trial of the OX40 agonist ivuxolimab. This receptor was identified in an adult with an advanced solid tumor such as melanoma, head and neck, liver or kidney cancer. The CDR3 nucleotides are TGTGCCAGCAGTGAAGCGGGGGGACGATCGCAAGAGACCCAGTACTTC. This encodes CASSEAGGRSQETQYF.